The 21 T cell receptor beta chains presented below share a single source sample, sequenced in a study of control samples from healthy donors and cancer patients. Repertoires were generated with immunoSEQ multiplex PCR, while TCRdb's copy carries only in-frame clones and drops some. The data hold 120,000 or so clones, with roughly nine tenths observed a single time. The sample taken for sequencing was blood. The receptor source for this set is a man aged 50-60 years in good health.

V usage is TRBV29-1 and J usage is TRBJ1-1; D is undetermined. This CDR3 comprises 13 residues. The germline CDR1 and CDR2 sequences are SQVTM and ANQGSEA. Deletions cut 1 base from V and 3 bases from J, with 9 bases between. CDR3 sequence reads: CSVEGRGYTEAFF. The CDR3 nucleotides are TGCAGCGTTGAAGGAAGAGGGTACACTGAAGCTTTCTTT.

This chain joins TRBV20-1 and TRBJ1-5, with D possibly being TRBD1 (6 bases). Germline assignment: CDR1 DFQATT and CDR2 SNEGSKA (reference sequence). V dropped 3 bases and J dropped 6 bases, with 12 bases sitting between them. The CDR3 extends over 13 amino acids. CDR3 coding DNA: TGCAGTGCTAGTCGGACAGCGGGTCAGCCCCAGCATTTT. It encodes CSASRTAGQPQHF.

V gene TRBV3-1 (or the pseudogene TRBV3-2) combines with J gene TRBJ1-5, with D maybe TRBD1 (6 bases). Germline CDR1 and CDR2: LGHDT and YNNKEL (reference sequence). The germline V and J ends were trimmed by 1 base and 0 bases, with 10 bases remaining between them. CDR3 length: 16 residues. CDR3 residues: CASSQGTANSNQPQHF. The CDR3 DNA reads as TGTGCCAGCAGCCAAGGGACAGCAAATAGCAATCAGCCCCAGCATTTT.

J is TRBJ2-3 and V is TRBV30, with TRBD2 matching over 11 bases. The germline V gene encodes CDR1 GTSNPN and CDR2 SVGIG (reference sequence). The CDR3 runs 15 residues. J was trimmed by 1 base and V by 4 bases; bases with no gene match: 4. The CDR3 is CAWNPSGGRTDTQYF. CDR3 bases: TGTGCCTGGAATCCTAGCGGGGGGCGCACAGATACGCAGTATTTT.

The chain uses TRBV6-6 and TRBJ2-4; no clear D. Trimming removed 3 bases at V and 0 bases at J, with 9 bases between. Germline V gene lookup returns CDR1 MNHNY and CDR2 SVGAGI (reference sequence). The CDR3 is made up of 15 amino acids. CDR3 sequence: CASSYDLEAKNIQYF. The CDR3 DNA follows: TGTGCCAGCAGTTATGATCTCGAAGCCAAAAACATTCAGTACTTC.

V gene TRBV4-1 combines with J gene TRBJ1-1; D gene ambiguous. Trimming shortened V by 0 bases and J by 0 bases, and 11 bases separated the two germline ends. CDR3 size: 16 residues. From germline, CDR1 is MGHRA and CDR2 YSYEKL. The CDR3 is CASSQDSGRMNTEAFF. CDR3 nucleotides: TGCGCCAGCAGCCAAGATAGTGGCCGCATGAACACTGAAGCTTTCTTT.

The chain combines TRBV6-5 with TRBJ1-6, with D maybe TRBD1 (5 bases). Germline loops: CDR1 MNHEY, CDR2 SVGAGI. The length of the CDR3 is 16 residues. Trimming took 4 bases from V and 10 from J, leaving 20 bases between them. This CDR3 is CASSSTQGVVGSPLHF. CDR3 bases: TGTGCCAGCAGTTCTACCCAGGGAGTCGTTGGCTCACCCCTCCACTTT.

The chain joins TRBV19 to TRBJ2-5; D might be TRBD1 (5 bases). The CDR3 has 14 amino acids. Germline-derived CDR1 and CDR2 are LNHDA and SQIVND (reference sequence). Deletions cut 4 bases from V and 3 bases from J, with 12 bases between. Written as DNA, the CDR3 is TGTGCCAGTAGTAGGTCTGGGGCAGAAGAGACCCAGTACTTC. It is translated as CASSRSGAEETQYF. Complete variable domain (other parts from reference TRBV19 and TRBJ2-5): DGGITQSPKYLFRKEGQNVTLSCEQNLNHDAMYWYRQDPGQGLRLIYYSQIVNDFQKGDIAEGYSVSREKKESFPLTVTSAQKNPTAFYLCASSRSGAEETQYFGPGTRLLVL.

This clone was seen ten or more times. CDR3 coding DNA: TGTGCCAGTAGTAAACAGGGGGGACACACTGAAGCTTTCTTT. Residues: CASSKQGGHTEAFF. This chain connects TRBV19 to TRBJ1-1, with TRBD1 matching over 8 bases. This CDR3 has 14 residues. Per germline, CDR1 LNHDA and CDR2 SQIVND (reference sequence). Trimming cost V 4 bases and J 3 bases; bases outside gene matches: 4.

This chain connects TRBV6-2 or TRBV6-3 to TRBJ2-7, with D maybe TRBD1 (5 bases). The V gene's germline CDR1 is MNHEY and CDR2 SVGEGT. Deletions cut 2 bases from V and 4 bases from J, with 15 bases between. This CDR3 has 15 amino acids. This CDR3 reads CASSYGKLGLYEQYF. DNA for the CDR3: TGTGCCAGCAGTTACGGCAAGTTGGGGCTTTACGAGCAGTACTTC.

This clone was seen a single time. The gene calls are TRBV6-1 and TRBJ1-2; TRBD1 might be the D (5 bases). The V end lost 0 bases, the J end lost 6 bases, and 11 bases lay between the germline ends. This CDR3 is built from 14 residues. CDR1 is MNHNS, CDR2 SASEGT, per germline. This chain's CDR3 is CASSEASGANGYTF. The CDR3 nucleotides read TGTGCCAGCAGTGAAGCATCCGGGGCTAATGGCTACACCTTC.

V usage is TRBV2 and J usage is TRBJ2-7, with a tentative D call TRBD1 (5 bases). The CDR3 loop spans 15 amino acids. V lost 4 bases to trimming and J lost 3 bases, with 16 bases between them. CDR1 and CDR2 (germline): SNHLY, FYNNEI. This chain's CDR3 is CASSVQGLIFYEQYF. For the CDR3, the DNA is TGTGCCAGCAGTGTCCAGGGCCTCATATTCTACGAGCAGTACTTC.

This clone was counted between two and nine times. V usage is TRBV6-1 and J usage is TRBJ2-7; the D is unclear. Trimming left V 2 bases short and J 3 bases short, with 8 bases between. Germline loops: CDR1 MNHNS, CDR2 SASEGT. The CDR3 is 13 amino acids. In nucleotides, the CDR3 is TGTGCCAGCAGTGAAACTTTGGGCTACGAGCAGTACTTC. Translation: CASSETLGYEQYF.

The chain links TRBV5-1 to TRBJ2-3; D gene ambiguous. This CDR3 is 15 amino acids long. Germline CDR1 and CDR2: SGHRS and YFSETQ. Deletions cut 4 bases from V and 0 bases from J, with 12 bases between. CDR3: CASSTSQMSTDTQYF. The CDR3 coding sequence is TGCGCCAGCAGCACCTCCCAGATGAGCACAGATACGCAGTATTTT.

This clone was counted a single time. The chain links TRBV13 to TRBJ1-1; D gene uncertain. Germline V lookup: CDR1 PRHDT, CDR2 FYEKMQ (reference sequence). The CDR3 is made up of 13 amino acids. Trimming stripped 5 bases from V and 0 bases from J, with 7 bases between. CDR3 sequence (DNA): TGTGCCAGCAGCCCCCCCCTGAACACTGAAGCTTTCTTT. This sequence encodes CASSPPLNTEAFF. Looking up the rest from reference TRBV13 and TRBJ1-1 gives the full variable domain: AAGVIQSPRHLIKEKRETATLKCYPIPRHDTVYWYQQGPGQDPQFLISFYEKMQSDKGSIPDRFSAQQFSDYHSELNMSSLELGDSALYFCASSPPLNTEAFFGQGTRLTVV.

This chain uses TRBV5-4 with TRBJ1-1, with no clear D. Germline CDR1 and CDR2: SGHNT and YYREEE (reference sequence). V was shortened by 2 bases and J by 1 base, with 18 bases between the two germline ends. The CDR3 consists of 17 residues. In nucleotides, the CDR3 is TGTGCCAGCAGCTTATACCCCCTGGGAGCAGGGAACACTGAAGCTTTCTTT. The encoded protein is CASSLYPLGAGNTEAFF. Complete variable domain (other parts from reference TRBV5-4 and TRBJ1-1): ETGVTQSPTHLIKTRGQQVTLRCSSQSGHNTVSWYQQALGQGPQFIFQYYREEENGRGNFPPRFSGLQFPNYSSELNVNALELDDSALYLCASSLYPLGAGNTEAFFGQGTRLTVV.

V usage is TRBV5-4 and J usage is TRBJ2-5, with D possibly being TRBD2 (6 bases). Germline V gene data show CDR1 as SGHNT and CDR2 as YYREEE (reference sequence). The germline V and J ends were trimmed by 0 bases and 0 bases, with 6 bases remaining between them. There are 14 residues in the CDR3. The CDR3 DNA reads TGTGCCAGCAGCTTGGGCGGGGACCAAGAGACCCAGTACTTC. Translation: CASSLGGDQETQYF.

The chain recombines TRBV5-6 with TRBJ2-7; unclear D gene. Trimming took 2 bases from V and 3 from J, leaving 6 bases between them. The CDR3 is 12 amino acids. Germline V gene data show CDR1 as SGHDT and CDR2 as YYEEEE. CDR3: CASSLNLYEQYF. Written as DNA, the CDR3 is TGTGCCAGCAGCTTAAACCTCTACGAGCAGTACTTC.

This chain connects TRBV7-8 to TRBJ1-5, with 11 bases fitting TRBD1. V trimming: 1 base; J trimming: 4 bases; junction bases outside the gene matches: 3. The CDR3 is made up of 16 amino acids. In germline, CDR1 is SGHVS, CDR2 FQNEAQ. CDR3 bases: TGTGCCAGCAGCTTAGTAGGGACAGGGGGTAATCAGCCCCAGCATTTT. Its translation is CASSLVGTGGNQPQHF.

This clone showed up just once. The gene calls are TRBV30 and TRBJ1-1; no clear D gene. V was clipped by 3 bases and J by 2 bases, with 4 bases between them. CDR1 and CDR2 (germline): GTSNPN, SVGIG (reference sequence). The CDR3 is 11 amino acids. The CDR3, as DNA: TGTGCCTGGAGCTTTAACACTGAAGCTTTCTTT. It is translated as CAWSFNTEAFF.

The rearrangement joins TRBV11-2 to TRBJ2-1; possibly TRBD2 for D (5 bases). CDR1 and CDR2 (germline): SGHAT, FQNNGV. CDR3 length: 15 residues. V lost 0 bases to trimming and J lost 4 bases, with 10 bases between them. CDR3 DNA: TGTGCCAGCAGCTTAGATACCCGGGGTTACAATGAGCAGTTCTTC. It codes for CASSLDTRGYNEQFF. The variable domain in full, completed from reference TRBV11-2 and TRBJ2-1, reads EAGVAQSPRYKIIEKRQSVAFWCNPISGHATLYWYQQILGQGPKLLIQFQNNGVVDDSQLPKDRFSAERLKGVDSTLKIQPAKLEDSAVYLCASSLDTRGYNEQFFGPGTRLTVL.